This is a list of T cell receptor beta chains from one sample in a study of shared clonotypes between healthy human individuals. Some clones are missing from TCRdb's copy, which holds only in-frame ones; the method was immunoSEQ multiplex PCR. The sample shows about a million clones, approximately 70% of them seen only once. Sequencing input: memory CD4+ T cells sorted from blood. The receptors derive from a man aged 18 to 35 in good health. CDR3s include the opening cysteine and the closing phenylalanine or tryptophan. Each record gives: V gene, CDR3 length, D gene, clone size, J gene, CDR3 protein, CDR3 DNA. D genes are given only for firm matches. A clone size is listed for some rows: how often the clone was seen (once, few, many), or a class if it is expanded.

>TRBV28|12|NA|NA|TRBJ1-2
CASSQSVYGYTF
TGTGCCAGCAGCCAGTCTGTGTATGGCTACACCTTC
>TRBV29-1|13|NA|NA|TRBJ2-7
CSVEENRGGEQYF
TGCAGCGTTGAAGAGAATAGGGGAGGAGAGCAGTACTTC
>TRBV29-1|15|NA|NA|TRBJ1-2
CSVEVDGGLIYGYTF
TGCAGCGTTGAAGTTGACGGGGGCTTAATCTATGGCTACACCTTC
>TRBV11-1|17|TRBD1|NA|TRBJ2-2
CASSALLGTVNTGELFF
TGTGCCAGCAGCGCTCTGCTCGGGACAGTTAACACCGGGGAGCTGTTTTTT
>TRBV6-5|14|NA|NA|TRBJ1-1
CASSSRQPNTEAFF
TGTGCCAGCAGTTCAAGACAGCCGAACACTGAAGCTTTCTTT
>TRBV6-5|13|NA|NA|TRBJ2-2
CASTNRDTGELFF
TGTGCCAGCACTAACAGGGACACCGGGGAGCTGTTTTTT
>TRBV29-1|13|NA|NA|TRBJ1-3
CSPNQAAGNTIYF
TGCAGCCCTAACCAGGCAGCTGGAAACACCATATATTTT
>TRBV5-6|11|NA|NA|TRBJ1-2
CASSRMSGYTF
TGTGCCAGCAGCCGAATGAGTGGCTACACCTTC
>TRBV7-2|15|NA|NA|TRBJ1-2
CASSLVETDNYGYTF
TGTGCCAGCAGCTTAGTCGAGACAGATAACTATGGCTACACCTTC
>TRBV6-1|13|NA|NA|TRBJ1-2
CASSEQIVYGYTF
TGTGCCAGCAGTGAACAGATAGTCTATGGCTACACCTTC
>TRBV2|13|NA|NA|TRBJ2-7
CASRMTGTYEQYF
TGTGCCAGCCGGATGACAGGTACCTACGAGCAGTACTTC
>TRBV7-2|13|NA|NA|TRBJ2-7
CASSNKARYEQYF
TGTGCCAGCAGCAACAAGGCACGCTACGAGCAGTACTTC
>TRBV2|15|NA|once|TRBJ1-3
CASSIALQTGNTIYF
TGTGCCAGCAGCATAGCTCTTCAAACTGGAAACACCATATATTTT
>TRBV6-6|16|TRBD1|NA|TRBJ2-3
CASRLNRGLGTDTQYF
TGTGCCAGCAGACTTAACAGGGGGCTCGGGACAGATACGCAGTATTTT
>TRBV11-2|17|NA|NA|TRBJ2-1
CASSLDREFPFGDEQFF
TGTGCCAGCAGCTTAGATCGCGAGTTCCCCTTTGGGGATGAGCAGTTCTTC
>TRBV7-2|12|NA|NA|TRBJ2-3
CASSLGVDTQYF
TGTGCCAGCAGCTTAGGGGTGGATACGCAGTATTTT
>TRBV2|12|NA|NA|TRBJ1-2
CASSEASYGYTF
TGTGCCAGCAGTGAAGCCTCCTATGGCTACACCTTC
>TRBV9|14|NA|NA|TRBJ1-1
CASSAVFRGGEAFF
TGTGCCAGCAGCGCCGTGTTTCGCGGGGGAGAAGCTTTCTTT
>TRBV7-9|19|NA|NA|TRBJ1-5
CASSQPTRRQGRGNQPQHF
TGTGCCAGCAGCCAACCCACTAGGCGGCAGGGCCGGGGCAATCAGCCCCAGCATTTT
>TRBV29-1|11|NA|NA|TRBJ1-2
CSGLQGSGYTF
TGCAGCGGACTACAGGGTTCCGGCTACACCTTC
>TRBV7-2|16|NA|NA|TRBJ1-6
CASSLYDLGGNSPLHF
TGTGCCAGCAGCTTGTATGATCTGGGTGGTAATTCACCCCTCCACTTT
>TRBV27|16|TRBD1|many|TRBJ1-4
CASRASATGENEKLFF
TGTGCCAGCAGGGCGTCAGCGACAGGGGAAAATGAAAAACTGTTTTTT
>TRBV7-2|17|NA|once|TRBJ2-2
CASSSLATTLDTGELFF
TGTGCCAGCAGCTCCTTGGCTACTACTCTTGACACCGGGGAGCTGTTTTTT
>TRBV5-1|17|NA|few|TRBJ1-1
CASSLAPQRRTNTEAFF
TGCGCCAGCAGCTTGGCCCCCCAGAGGAGGACCAACACTGAAGCTTTCTTT
>TRBV7-9|13|NA|NA|TRBJ2-7
CASSLESGFAQYF
TGTGCCAGCAGCTTAGAATCGGGTTTTGCGCAGTACTTC
>TRBV19|13|NA|NA|TRBJ2-1
CASSTGPYNEQFF
TGTGCCAGTAGTACGGGTCCCTACAATGAGCAGTTCTTC
>TRBV7-2|15|TRBD1|NA|TRBJ2-5
CASSGGQLLQETQYF
TGTGCCAGCAGCGGGGGACAGCTCCTCCAAGAGACCCAGTACTTC
>TRBV7-8|16|NA|NA|TRBJ2-1
CASSLEVLRGYNEQFF
TGTGCCAGCAGCTTAGAAGTGTTACGGGGATACAATGAGCAGTTCTTC
>TRBV6-5|14|TRBD2|once|TRBJ2-7
CASSSHSGSYEQYF
TGTGCCAGCAGCTCGCATAGCGGGAGCTACGAGCAGTACTTC
>TRBV7-8|12|NA|few|TRBJ2-7
CASSQQAVEQYF
TGTGCCAGCAGCCAACAGGCGGTCGAGCAGTACTTC
>TRBV29-1|14|TRBD1|NA|TRBJ2-1
CSVTPGQGWNEQFF
TGCAGCGTGACTCCGGGACAGGGATGGAATGAGCAGTTCTTC
>TRBV5-1|14|NA|NA|TRBJ1-1
CASSLSGGYTEAFF
TGCGCCAGCAGCTTGAGCGGAGGATATACTGAAGCTTTCTTT
>TRBV30|14|NA|NA|TRBJ1-2
CAWSVRGVNYGYTF
TGTGCCTGGAGTGTACGTGGGGTGAACTATGGCTACACCTTC
>TRBV6-1|12|NA|NA|TRBJ2-5
CASSATLRTQYF
TGTGCCAGCAGTGCGACGCTCAGAACCCAGTACTTC
>TRBV7-3|17|NA|NA|TRBJ2-1
CASSLWGGSTSYNEQFF
TGTGCCAGCAGCTTATGGGGCGGGTCGACCTCCTACAATGAGCAGTTCTTC
>TRBV7-2|15|TRBD1|NA|TRBJ1-1
CASSLKGAGSTEAFF
TGTGCCAGCAGCTTAAAGGGGGCAGGAAGCACTGAAGCTTTCTTT
>TRBV5-1|16|TRBD2|NA|TRBJ2-3
CASDKGASGPADTQYF
TGCGCCAGCGACAAAGGGGCTAGCGGCCCCGCAGATACGCAGTATTTT
>TRBV5-1|15|NA|once|TRBJ1-2
CASSLEGSANYGYTF
TGCGCCAGCAGCTTGGAGGGCAGCGCTAACTATGGCTACACCTTC
>TRBV6-1|14|NA|NA|TRBJ1-6
CASTQNQQVSPLHF
TGTGCCAGCACTCAAAACCAACAGGTATCACCCCTCCACTTT
>TRBV6-4|14|NA|once|TRBJ2-7
CVHQDSGADYEQYF
TGCGTCCACCAAGACTCAGGGGCCGACTACGAGCAGTACTTC
>TRBV4-1|13|NA|NA|TRBJ1-2
CASSQDTNYGYTF
TGCGCCAGCAGCCAAGACACTAACTATGGCTACACCTTC
>TRBV9|15|TRBD2|NA|TRBJ2-2
CASSVATSRTGELFF
TGTGCCAGCAGCGTAGCGACTAGCCGGACCGGGGAGCTGTTTTTT
>TRBV5-1|15|TRBD1|NA|TRBJ1-5
CASSFDGQGNQPQHF
TGCGCCAGCAGCTTCGATGGACAGGGTAATCAGCCCCAGCATTTT
>TRBV7-8|15|NA|NA|TRBJ1-3
CASSLGRGSGNTIYF
TGTGCCAGCAGCTTAGGCCGCGGCTCTGGAAACACCATATATTTT
>TRBV6-1|15|TRBD2|once|TRBJ2-3
CASSFSSGRTDTQYF
TGTGCCAGCAGTTTTTCTAGCGGGCGCACAGATACGCAGTATTTT
>TRBV4-2|15|NA|NA|TRBJ1-6
CASSQDPGAALPLHF
TGTGCCAGCAGCCAAGATCCGGGAGCAGCGTTACCCCTCCACTTT
>TRBV7-2|13|NA|NA|TRBJ1-1
CASSLVGTVEAFF
TGTGCCAGCAGCTTAGTAGGGACGGTTGAAGCTTTCTTT
>TRBV6-1|13|NA|NA|TRBJ1-1
CASSLRRNTEAFF
TGTGCCAGCTCACTGCGGAGAAACACTGAAGCTTTCTTT